This TCR beta chain appears in the sequencing data of a study of T cell responses to AZD1222 COVID-19 vaccine. Points from the study as a whole: Spike was spanned by vaccine-associated CD4 TCRs, with dominance at 160-218 and 743-854. Only six people who got AZD1222 tested seropositive at baseline. Unmutated variant regions are reportedly the target of nearly half of TCRs that are spike-specific.

Turning to this clone: Its matching antigen is unknown.

The CDR3 covers 13 residues. Trimming removed 1 base from V and 6 bases from J, with 7 bases in between. Looked up from germline, CDR1 is SGHVS and CDR2 is FQNEAQ. This table comes from immunoSEQ multiplex PCR, and its TCRdb copy is limited to in-frame clones, with some not included. Of approximately 150,000 clones in the sample, approximately 92% are singletons; the top ten hold 1.6%. Sequenced here: peripheral blood, sampled on day 0 of AZD1222 vaccination. This sequence originates from an adult in good health. The chain uses TRBV7-8 and TRBJ1-5, with D uncertain. In DNA form, the CDR3 reads TGTGCCAGCAGCTTAGTAGGCGGTCAGCCCCAGCATTTT. This codes for CASSLVGGQPQHF.